This TCR beta chain is drawn from a study of blood T cells in healthy people across ages (dated by TCRdb to 2015 to 2017). Study-level background: In model experiments, template switching captured roughly one uniquely barcoded TCR beta cDNA molecule for every two T cells. The donors were divided into four age groups: young (average roughly 17 years), middle-aged (roughly 40), aged (approximately 62) and long-lived (roughly 86). For two donors (one aged 18 to 30 and one aged 80 or older), the study analyzed two additional independent replicas of 1 million unique cDNA reads from the same blood draw. Using deep sequencing normalized with unique cDNA molecular identifiers, the study measured how TCR beta repertoire diversity changes with age. To avoid experimental bias, donors of different ages were randomly spread across the sequencing lanes.

Study-level results and caveats: Observed TCR beta diversity correlated strongly with the percentage of naive T cells measured by flow cytometry. Observed TCR beta diversity per million T cells fell roughly linearly with age, and a significant reduction was already apparent by age around 40. Since profiling was done on bulk unsorted PBMCs, naive and antigen-experienced compartments could not be conclusively compared. Compared with the aged group, more naive CD4+ T cells, fewer expanded clones and increased TCR diversity were shown by the long-lived group, suggesting age selection. Donor CMV infection status was unknown, potentially confounding age-related changes in expanded clonotypes. Estimates of total diversity based on one million sequenced T cells were regarded as lower bounds and as underestimates.

Trimming costs V 6 bases and J 6 bases, and their ends lie 13 bases apart. The cysteine opens and the phenylalanine closes a CDR3 of 13 amino acids. Only the CDR3 part of the read is kept: 39 bases, read in frame from the first base. The donors were some 36 Caucasian individuals from Russia, aged roughly 6 to 90 years, who were systemically healthy. Around 9.8 milliliters of peripheral blood were collected from each donor into EDTA-treated Vacutainer tubes. Ficoll-Paque density-gradient centrifugation was used to isolate PBMCs, with at least 7 million obtained per sample. Total RNA, at least 6 micrograms per sample, was extracted from PBMCs with Trizol reagent. For every donor, an aliquot of PBMCs went through flow cytometry to measure the percentages of naive CD45RAhigh/CD27high T cells. This clonotype was observed a handful of times. Its cognate antigen has yet to be identified. No qualities accompany the bases; no much larger clone lies one base away.

Libraries were made using 5' RACE. The sequencer was an Illumina HiSeq 2500. A second PCR of roughly 7 to 11 cycles was run with a J-beta primer mix and a sample-barcoded 5' primer. Each TCR beta cDNA molecule received a unique molecular identifier from a template-switch 5' adaptor carrying 12 random nucleotides. At least 3 million CDR3-containing paired-end reads were obtained from each sample. All of the RNA was converted into first-strand cDNA using the Mint cDNA synthesis kit, with a TRBC-specific oligonucleotide serving as the primer. Following uracil-DNA glycosylase treatment, a first 18-cycle PCR with universal primers M1SS and BC2_uni_R was performed on all cDNA. Per the original workflow: For normalization, 1 million high-quality reads were randomly selected from each sample, with every read carrying a distinct molecular identifier. Reads with shared molecular identifiers were discarded instead of being binned into consensus sequences. CDR3 identification, clonotype clustering and error correction used MiTCR with a Q25 quality threshold and the strictest error-elimination algorithm. A nonparametric unseen species model using Euler transformation provided a lower-bound estimate of total TCR beta diversity. TCRdb reworked the public reads: Q25 trimming with fastp, MiXCR clone assembly, productive beta chains retained. Each entry merges the rows of one CDR3 protein and shows their most common DNA and genes. The V and J calls were not made by the authors but by TCRdb's processing. This sample gives some 900,000 distinct CDR3 sequences in total; around 46% of them show up just once. The ten largest clones add up to under 15% of the sample.

The specimen sequenced was blood. The sequence came from a young man in good health. The rearranged chain carries TRBV12-3 or TRBV12-4 and TRBJ2-3; the D segment is perhaps TRBD1 or TRBD2, each sharing 5 matched bases. Here is the DNA: TGTGCCAGCAGGCAGGGACCTTCGGATACGCAGTATTTT. This yields the protein CASRQGPSDTQYF.